These 29 T cell receptor beta chains were sequenced from one sample in a study of shared clonotypes between healthy human individuals. Libraries were prepared by immunoSEQ multiplex PCR; TCRdb keeps only in-frame clonotypes and omits some of them. This table has roughly 2.5 million clones, around nine tenths appearing once. Sequences were obtained from naive CD4+ T cells sorted from blood. Subset indicated: CD45RA+ positively selected. The receptors come from a man younger than 35 in good health.

This chain links TRBV28 with TRBJ1-3, with D hard to call. Germline V gene sequence: CDR1 MDHEN, CDR2 SYDVKM. This CDR3 is built from 15 residues. Between the trimmed V and J ends, which lost 3 bases and 0 bases, there was a span of 9 bases. Written as DNA, the CDR3 is TGTGCCAGCAGTTTGAGCCAGAGCTCTGGAAACACCATATATTTT. Its protein is CASSLSQSSGNTIYF. Drawing the rest from reference TRBV28 and TRBJ1-3, the complete variable domain is DVKVTQSSRYLVKRTGEKVFLECVQDMDHENMFWYRQDPGLGLRLIYFSYDVKMKEKGDIPEGYSVSREKKERFSLILESASTNQTSMYLCASSLSQSSGNTIYFGEGSWLTVV.

CDR3 amino acids: CASSHRDRGNEQYF. CDR3 DNA sequence: TGCGCCAGCAGCCACCGGGACAGGGGGAACGAGCAGTACTTC. The chain has TRBV4-1 and TRBJ2-7; 11 bases map to TRBD1. Germline V gene sequence: CDR1 MGHRA, CDR2 YSYEKL. J gave up 5 bases and V 3 bases, and 3 bases lay outside the gene matches. The CDR3 has 14 amino acids.

This clone came up once. The chain combines TRBV2 with TRBJ1-5, with a possible D match to TRBD1 (5 bases). Per the germline V gene, CDR1 is SNHLY and CDR2 is FYNNEI. This CDR3 comprises 14 residues. Trimming pared 3 bases from V and 10 bases from J, leaving 16 bases between. CDR3 in DNA: TGTGCCAGCAGTGAGTTGACAGCTTTTAACCCCCAGCATTTT. Protein product: CASSELTAFNPQHF.

The count of this clone is one. The chain employs TRBV13 and TRBJ2-7, with no clear D. The CDR3 contains 12 residues. CDR1 and CDR2 from the germline V gene are PRHDT and FYEKMQ (reference sequence). V dropped 5 bases and J dropped 4 bases, with 9 bases sitting between them. The CDR3 DNA follows: TGTGCCAGCAGCCATACAAAATACGAGCAGTACTTC. Translation: CASSHTKYEQYF.

Worth noting for this clone: This may arise from a read error, as a much more abundant clone is one base away. In the same sample, other DNA sequences code for this CDR3. The chain employs TRBV7-3 and TRBJ2-2; D gene ambiguous. The CDR3 is 12 amino acids. V dropped 5 bases and J dropped 3 bases, with 4 bases sitting between them. The germline gives CDR1 SGHTA, CDR2 FQGTGA. The CDR3 loop is CASSRDTGELFF. CDR3 sequence (DNA): TGTGCCAGCAGCCGGGACACCGGGGAGCTGTTTTTT.

The rearrangement links TRBV5-1 to TRBJ2-1; the match to TRBD2 covers 9 bases. CDR3 length equals 15 residues. The V segment lost 0 bases and the J segment 8 bases; nucleotides outside the gene matches: 6. Germline V lookup: CDR1 SGHRS, CDR2 YFSETQ. CDR3 DNA: TGCGCCAGCAGCTTGGGTAGCGGGAGACTGGATGAGCAGTTCTTC. Translated: CASSLGSGRLDEQFF. Full variable domain (rest looked up from reference TRBV5-1 and TRBJ2-1): KAGVTQTPRYLIKTRGQQVTLSCSPISGHRSVSWYQQTPGQGLQFLFEYFSETQRNKGNFPGRFSGRQFSNSRSEMNVSTLELGDSALYLCASSLGSGRLDEQFFGPGTRLTVL.

The gene calls are TRBV10-3 and TRBJ2-7; the D gene is possibly TRBD1 (6 bases). CDR3 length: 11 residues. CDR1 is ENHRY, CDR2 SYGVKD, per germline. Trimming took off 11 bases at V and 5 bases at J, with 13 bases between the two ends. The DNA of the CDR3 is TGTGCCGTCACACAGGGCCACGAGCAGTACTTC. Protein sequence: CAVTQGHEQYF.

The genes are TRBV6-1 and TRBJ1-5; D may be TRBD1 (6 bases). Trimming cost V 3 bases and J 3 bases, with 9 bases left between them. The germline V gene encodes CDR1 MNHNS and CDR2 SASEGT. The CDR3 sequence is 14 residues long. This CDR3 is CASSEDSPNQPQHF. CDR3 in DNA: TGTGCCAGCAGTGAGGACAGCCCCAATCAGCCCCAGCATTTT.

This chain links TRBV2 with TRBJ2-3; 7 positions agree with TRBD1. In germline, CDR1 is SNHLY, CDR2 FYNNEI. Unmatched junction bases numbered 4, after V lost 7 bases and J lost 0 bases. The CDR3 sequence is 14 residues long. The CDR3 bases are TGTGCCAGCACCTCGGGACAGAGCACAGATACGCAGTATTTT. Translated, it gives CASTSGQSTDTQYF. Combining the CDR3 with reference TRBV2 and TRBJ2-3 gives the whole variable domain EPEVTQTPSHQVTQMGQEVILRCVPISNHLYFYWYRQILGQKVEFLVSFYNNEISEKSEIFDDQFSVERPDGSNFTLKIRSTKLEDSAMYFCASTSGQSTDTQYFGPGTRLTVL.

Here the CDR3 reads CASSHPSLPGQGKV. The CDR3 bases are TGTGCCAGCAGCCATCCTAGCTTACCGGGACAGGGGAAAGTC. This rearrangement joins TRBV5-4 to TRBJ2-7, with 10 bases fitting TRBD1. This CDR3 is 14 amino acids long. Germline V gene sequence: CDR1 SGHNT, CDR2 YYREEE (reference sequence).

This chain links TRBV4-3 with TRBJ1-2; possibly TRBD1 for D (6 bases). This CDR3 is 13 amino acids long. CDR1 is LGHNA and CDR2 is YSLEER in the germline V gene. Trimming removed 0 bases at V and 8 bases at J, with 10 bases between. CDR3 sequence: CASSQEPGVGYTF. CDR3 DNA: TGCGCCAGCAGCCAAGAGCCAGGGGTAGGCTACACCTTC.

The chain has TRBV5-1 and TRBJ2-3, with 7 bases that match TRBD2. With 7 bases clipped from V and 4 bases from J, the junction kept 12 bases outside the gene matches. Per germline, CDR1 SGHRS and CDR2 YFSETQ. This CDR3 has 15 amino acids. The CDR3, as DNA: TGCGCCAGCTCCCGGAGGGGAGGGCGGGCAGATACGCAGTATTTT. Amino acid sequence: CASSRRGGRADTQYF.

This clone was observed a single time. The J gene is TRBJ2-7, the V gene TRBV25-1, with 16 bases identical to TRBD2. This CDR3 contains 14 residues. Germline V gives CDR1 MGHDK, CDR2 SYGVNS. Unmatched junction bases numbered 1, after V lost 7 bases and J lost 4 bases. Here the CDR3 DNA reads TGTGCCAGCATGGGACTAGCGGGAGGGTACGAGCAGTACTTC. The encoded protein is CASMGLAGGYEQYF.

J is TRBJ1-5 and V is TRBV14; D gene uncertain. Looked up from germline, CDR1 is SGHDN and CDR2 is FVKESK. This CDR3 region has 13 residues. V gave up 3 bases and J gave up 3 bases, with 6 bases separating them. CDR3 sequence (DNA): TGTGCCAGCAGCCAGCAGCACAATCAGCCCCAGCATTTT. Translating it yields CASSQQHNQPQHF.

The gene calls are TRBV9 and TRBJ2-3; D is unresolved. The CDR3 runs 14 residues. CDR1 and CDR2 from the germline V gene are SGDLS and YYNGEE. Trimming took off 5 bases at V and 1 base at J, with 11 bases between the two ends. The chain's CDR3 is CASRPGGGTDTQYF. The CDR3 nucleotides are TGTGCCAGCAGACCAGGTGGGGGCACAGATACGCAGTATTTT.

The rearrangement uses TRBV19 and TRBJ1-4, with D maybe TRBD1 (5 bases). Between the trimmed V and J ends, which lost 4 bases and 4 bases, there was a span of 13 bases. Germline V CDR1 and CDR2: LNHDA, SQIVND (reference sequence). The CDR3 is 15 amino acids. The CDR3 sequence: CASSRAGTVNEKLFF. In nucleotides, the CDR3 is TGTGCCAGTAGTAGGGCCGGGACGGTTAATGAAAAACTGTTTTTT.

This rearrangement joins TRBV9 to TRBJ2-1; tentative D call: TRBD2 (6 bases). The germline V gene has CDR1 SGDLS and CDR2 YYNGEE. Trimming shortened V by 0 bases and J by 2 bases, and 12 bases separated the two germline ends. This CDR3 comprises 16 residues. CDR3 bases: TGTGCCAGCAGCGTAGCGGGTCGGGAGCCCTACAATGAGCAGTTCTTC. This sequence encodes CASSVAGREPYNEQFF.

Comment on this clone: This sample includes further DNA sequences coding for the same CDR3. V and J are TRBV6-5 and TRBJ2-5, with unresolved D. Per germline, CDR1 MNHEY and CDR2 SVGAGI. The germline V and J ends were trimmed by 5 bases and 0 bases, with 7 bases remaining between them. The CDR3 length is 13 residues. The CDR3 protein is CASSRRYQETQYF. As DNA, the CDR3 is TGTGCCAGCAGTAGACGTTACCAAGAGACCCAGTACTTC.

The rearrangement links TRBV6-6 to TRBJ1-2, with D unresolved. The CDR3 length is 13 residues. V was shortened by 7 bases and J by 0 bases, with 9 bases between the two germline ends. Germline-derived CDR1 and CDR2 are MNHNY and SVGAGI (reference sequence). CDR3 DNA sequence: TGTGCCAGCACCAACACCCCTAACTATGGCTACACCTTC. Protein sequence: CASTNTPNYGYTF.

V is TRBV6-6 and J is TRBJ1-6; TRBD1 is a possible D gene (6 bases). V gave up 7 bases and J gave up 9 bases, with 16 bases separating them. CDR3 length equals 14 residues. Germline CDR1 is MNHNY and CDR2 is SVGAGI (reference sequence). Here the CDR3 reads CASKDSQGFSPLHF. In DNA, the CDR3 is TGTGCCAGCAAGGACTCCCAGGGGTTTTCACCCCTCCACTTT.

V gene TRBV18 combines with J gene TRBJ1-5; 11 positions match TRBD1. CDR1 KGHSH and CDR2 LQKENI come from the germline V gene. V dropped 4 bases and J dropped 7; count of bases not matched to a gene: 6. The CDR3 loop spans 15 amino acids. CDR3 sequence (DNA): TGTGCCAGCTCACAAGGGACAGGGGGTTTGCAGCCCCAGCATTTT. Translating gives CASSQGTGGLQPQHF. Drawing the rest from reference TRBV18 and TRBJ1-5, the complete variable domain is NAGVMQNPRHLVRRRGQEARLRCSPMKGHSHVYWYRQLPEEGLKFMVYLQKENIIDESGMPKERFSAEFPKEGPSILRIQQVVRGDSAAYFCASSQGTGGLQPQHFGDGTRLSIL.

V is TRBV10-1 and J is TRBJ2-1; TRBD1 matches at 10 bases. Trimming removed 7 bases from V and 3 bases from J; junction bases left unmatched: 6. Germline CDR1 reads WNHNN; CDR2 reads SYGVQD (reference sequence). The CDR3 has 15 residues. The CDR3 nucleotides are TGCGCCAGCAACTCAGGACAGGGGGACTACAATGAGCAGTTCTTC. Amino acids: CASNSGQGDYNEQFF.

On this clone: Other DNA sequences in this specimen translate into the identical CDR3. V and J are TRBV30 and TRBJ2-1; 7 positions agree with TRBD1. CDR3 length equals 12 residues. CDR1 is GTSNPN, CDR2 SVGIG, per germline (reference sequence). J lost 7 bases, V lost 2 bases, and 2 bases had no gene match. The CDR3 DNA reads TGTGCCTGGAGTAGACAGGGTAATGAGCAGTTCTTC. Its translation: CAWSRQGNEQFF. The full variable domain, completed using reference TRBV30 and TRBJ2-1, is SQTIHQWPATLVQPVGSPLSLECTVEGTSNPNLYWYRQAAGRGLQLLFYSVGIGQISSEVPQNLSASRPQDRQFILSSKKLLLSDSGFYLCAWSRQGNEQFFGPGTRLTVL.

The chain employs TRBV7-2 and TRBJ2-1; 9 positions agree with TRBD2. The CDR3 is 16 residues long. Germline V gene sequence: CDR1 SGHTA, CDR2 FQGNSA. The ends lost 5 bases at V and 6 bases at J; junction bases unmatched: 11. The chain's CDR3 is CASSPHPGTSPNEQFF. In DNA, the CDR3 is TGTGCCAGCAGCCCCCATCCCGGGACTAGCCCCAATGAGCAGTTCTTC.

Notes on this clone: Additional DNA sequences in this sample encode the identical CDR3. The chain joins TRBV30 to TRBJ2-7, with TRBD1 matching 9 bases. The germline V gene has CDR1 GTSNPN and CDR2 SVGIG (reference sequence). V lost 2 bases, J lost 4 bases, and 3 bases stayed unmatched. The CDR3 contains 13 residues. The CDR3 DNA follows: TGTGCCTGGAGTCCGGGACAGGGTTACGAGCAGTACTTC. Amino acids: CAWSPGQGYEQYF.

The chain recombines TRBV21-1 with TRBJ2-5; the tabulated D call, TRBD1, remains unverified against the DNA. TRBV21-1 is a pseudogene locus. The CDR3 runs 19 residues. The CDR3 sequence is CASSTIGAGTQVTKETQYF. CDR3 nucleotides: TGTGCCAGCAGCACAATCGGAGCCGGGACACAAGTTACTAAAGAGACCCAGTACTTC.

The CDR3 loop is CASSSYQEGLTGELFF. The DNA of the CDR3 is TGTGCCAGCAGCTCTTATCAAGAGGGACTCACCGGGGAGCTGTTTTTT. The V and J genes are TRBV7-8 and TRBJ2-2; D may be TRBD2 (6 bases). V lost 4 bases to trimming and J lost 4 bases, with 16 bases between them. Germline-derived CDR1 and CDR2 are SGHVS and FQNEAQ. The length of the CDR3 is 16 residues.

V is TRBV27 and J is TRBJ2-3, with D maybe TRBD2 (6 bases). Trimming left V 7 bases short and J 7 bases short, with 15 bases between. Germline V gene data show CDR1 as MNHEY and CDR2 as SMNVEV (reference sequence). There are 13 residues in the CDR3. CDR3 sequence reads: CASTKSGTHTQYF. CDR3 DNA sequence: TGTGCCAGCACCAAATCCGGGACTCATACGCAGTATTTT.

Regarding this clone: Other DNA variants within this sample encode the same CDR3. This sequence joins TRBV5-1 and TRBJ2-2, with no clear D. CDR3 length: 13 amino acids. The V end lost 4 bases, the J end lost 1 base, and 5 bases lay between the germline ends. Germline CDR1 reads SGHRS; CDR2 reads YFSETQ. The DNA for the CDR3 is TGCGCCAGCAGCCCAGTGAACACCGGGGAGCTGTTTTTT. Translation gives CASSPVNTGELFF.